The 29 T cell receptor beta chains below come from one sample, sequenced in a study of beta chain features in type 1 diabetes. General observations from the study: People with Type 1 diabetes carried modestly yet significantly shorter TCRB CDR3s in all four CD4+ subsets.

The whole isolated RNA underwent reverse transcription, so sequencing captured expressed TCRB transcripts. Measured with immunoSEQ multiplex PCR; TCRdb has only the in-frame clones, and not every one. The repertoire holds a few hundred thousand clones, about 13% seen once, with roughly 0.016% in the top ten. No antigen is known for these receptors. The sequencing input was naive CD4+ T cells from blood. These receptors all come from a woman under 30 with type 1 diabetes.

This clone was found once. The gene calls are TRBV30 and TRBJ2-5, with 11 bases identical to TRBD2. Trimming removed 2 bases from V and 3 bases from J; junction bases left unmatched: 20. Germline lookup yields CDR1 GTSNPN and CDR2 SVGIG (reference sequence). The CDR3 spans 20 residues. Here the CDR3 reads CAWSTLRLAGGPIREETQYF. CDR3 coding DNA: TGTGCCTGGAGTACCCTCCGATTAGCGGGAGGGCCCATCAGGGAAGAGACCCAGTACTTC.

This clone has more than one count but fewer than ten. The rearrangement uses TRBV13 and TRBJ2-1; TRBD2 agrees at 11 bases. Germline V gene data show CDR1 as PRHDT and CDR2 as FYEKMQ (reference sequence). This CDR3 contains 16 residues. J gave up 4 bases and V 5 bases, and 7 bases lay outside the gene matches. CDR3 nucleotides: TGTGCCAGCAGCCGACCTTTAGCGGGAGGGTACAATGAGCAGTTCTTC. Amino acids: CASSRPLAGGYNEQFF.

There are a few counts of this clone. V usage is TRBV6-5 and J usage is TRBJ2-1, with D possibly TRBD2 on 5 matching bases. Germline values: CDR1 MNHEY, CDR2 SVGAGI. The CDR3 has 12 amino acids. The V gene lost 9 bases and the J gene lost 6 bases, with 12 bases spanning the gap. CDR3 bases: TGTGCCAGTAGGGCCGAGGGCAATGAGCAGTTCTTC. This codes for CASRAEGNEQFF.

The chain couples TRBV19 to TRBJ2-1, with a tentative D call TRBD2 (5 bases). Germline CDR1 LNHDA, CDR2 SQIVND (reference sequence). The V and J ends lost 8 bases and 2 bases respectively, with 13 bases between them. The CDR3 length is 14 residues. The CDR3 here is CASGWGATYNEQFF. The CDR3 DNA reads TGTGCCAGTGGATGGGGAGCAACCTACAATGAGCAGTTCTTC.

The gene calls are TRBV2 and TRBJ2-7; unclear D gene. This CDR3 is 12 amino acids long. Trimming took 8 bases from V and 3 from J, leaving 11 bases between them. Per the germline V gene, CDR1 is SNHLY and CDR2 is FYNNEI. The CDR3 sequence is CASGPRFYEQYF. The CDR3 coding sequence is TGTGCCAGCGGGCCAAGGTTCTACGAGCAGTACTTC.

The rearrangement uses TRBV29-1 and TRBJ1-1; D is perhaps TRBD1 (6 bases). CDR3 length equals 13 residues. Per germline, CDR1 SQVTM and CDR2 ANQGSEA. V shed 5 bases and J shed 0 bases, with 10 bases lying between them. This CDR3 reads CSVTDRLNTEAFF. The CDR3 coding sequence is TGCAGCGTTACTGACAGGCTGAACACTGAAGCTTTCTTT. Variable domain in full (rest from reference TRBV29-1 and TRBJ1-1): SAVISQKPSRDICQRGTSLTIQCQVDSQVTMMFWYRQQPGQSLTLIATANQGSEATYESGFVIDKFPISRPNLTFSTLTVSNMSPEDSSIYLCSVTDRLNTEAFFGQGTRLTVV.

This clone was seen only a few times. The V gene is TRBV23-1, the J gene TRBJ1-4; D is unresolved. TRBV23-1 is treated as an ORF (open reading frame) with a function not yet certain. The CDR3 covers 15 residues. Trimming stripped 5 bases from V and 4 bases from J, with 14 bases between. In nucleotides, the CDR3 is TGCGCCAGCAGTACGATGCAGATTCATAATGAAAAACTGTTTTTT. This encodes CASSTMQIHNEKLFF.

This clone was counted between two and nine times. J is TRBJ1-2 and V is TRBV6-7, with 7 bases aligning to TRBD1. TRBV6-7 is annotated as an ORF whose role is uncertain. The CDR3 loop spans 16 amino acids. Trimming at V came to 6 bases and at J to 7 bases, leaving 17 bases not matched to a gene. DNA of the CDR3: TGTGCCAGCAGGGTCCGTGACAGGGCCCAAATGCGTGGCTACACCTTC. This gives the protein CASRVRDRAQMRGYTF.

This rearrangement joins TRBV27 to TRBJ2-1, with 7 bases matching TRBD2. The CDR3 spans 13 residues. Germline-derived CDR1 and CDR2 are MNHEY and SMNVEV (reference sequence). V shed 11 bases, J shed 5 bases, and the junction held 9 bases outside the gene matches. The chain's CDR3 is CAPRASGDNEQFF. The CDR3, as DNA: TGTGCCCCCAGGGCTAGCGGCGACAATGAGCAGTTCTTC.

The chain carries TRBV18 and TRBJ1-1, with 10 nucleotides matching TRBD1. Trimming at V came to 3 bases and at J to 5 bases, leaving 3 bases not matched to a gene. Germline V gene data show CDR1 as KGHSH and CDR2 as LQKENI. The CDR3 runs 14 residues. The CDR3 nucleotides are TGTGCCAGCTCACCGGGACAGGGGTGGACTGAAGCTTTCTTT. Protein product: CASSPGQGWTEAFF.

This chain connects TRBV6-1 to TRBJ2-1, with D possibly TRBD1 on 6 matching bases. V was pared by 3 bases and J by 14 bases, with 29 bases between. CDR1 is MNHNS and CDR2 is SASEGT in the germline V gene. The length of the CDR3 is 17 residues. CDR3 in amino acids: CASSEQMQIPGVQGEFF. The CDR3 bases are TGTGCCAGCAGTGAGCAGATGCAAATTCCAGGGGTCCAAGGAGAGTTCTTC.

The CDR3 nucleotides are TGTGCCAGCAGCCCCTATATCGGGGAGCTGTTTTTT. This translates into CASSPYIGELFF. V gene TRBV9 combines with J gene TRBJ2-2; no firm D call. V gave up 4 bases and J gave up 7 bases, with 8 bases separating them. Germline V gene sequence: CDR1 SGDLS, CDR2 YYNGEE. This CDR3 is built from 12 residues.

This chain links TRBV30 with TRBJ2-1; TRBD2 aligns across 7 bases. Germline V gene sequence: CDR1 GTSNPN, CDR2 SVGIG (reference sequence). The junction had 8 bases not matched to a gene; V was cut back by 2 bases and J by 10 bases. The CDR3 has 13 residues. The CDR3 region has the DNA TGTGCCTGGAGTCCCCCCCCACTAGCGGAGCAGTTCTTC. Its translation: CAWSPPPLAEQFF.

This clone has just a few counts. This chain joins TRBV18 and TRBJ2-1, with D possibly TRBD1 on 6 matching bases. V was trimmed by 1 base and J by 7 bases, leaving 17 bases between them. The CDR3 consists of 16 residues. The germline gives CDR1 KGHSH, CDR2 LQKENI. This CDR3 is CASSPQRQADGNEQFF. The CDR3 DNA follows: TGTGCCAGCTCACCACAGAGACAGGCTGATGGGAATGAGCAGTTCTTC.

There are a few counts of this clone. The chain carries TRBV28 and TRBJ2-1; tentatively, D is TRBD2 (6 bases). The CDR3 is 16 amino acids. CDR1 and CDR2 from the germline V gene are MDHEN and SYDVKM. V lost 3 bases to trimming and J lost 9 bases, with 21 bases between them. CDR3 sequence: CASSFFGGDRLGEQFF. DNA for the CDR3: TGTGCCAGCAGTTTCTTTGGCGGGGATAGGTTAGGTGAGCAGTTCTTC.

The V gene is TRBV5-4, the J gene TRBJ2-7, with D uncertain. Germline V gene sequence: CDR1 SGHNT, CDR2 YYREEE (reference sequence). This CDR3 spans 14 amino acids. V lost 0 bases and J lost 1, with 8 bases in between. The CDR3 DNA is TGTGCCAGCAGCTTGGATGCAGGATCCTACGAGCAGTACTTC. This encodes CASSLDAGSYEQYF.

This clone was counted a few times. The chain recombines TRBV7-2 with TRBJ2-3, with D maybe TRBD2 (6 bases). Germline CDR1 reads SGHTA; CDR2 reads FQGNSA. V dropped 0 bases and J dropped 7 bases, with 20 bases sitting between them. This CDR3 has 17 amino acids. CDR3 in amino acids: CASSLAFSGPLGHTQYF. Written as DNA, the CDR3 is TGTGCCAGCAGCTTAGCGTTTAGCGGACCTCTTGGCCATACGCAGTATTTT.

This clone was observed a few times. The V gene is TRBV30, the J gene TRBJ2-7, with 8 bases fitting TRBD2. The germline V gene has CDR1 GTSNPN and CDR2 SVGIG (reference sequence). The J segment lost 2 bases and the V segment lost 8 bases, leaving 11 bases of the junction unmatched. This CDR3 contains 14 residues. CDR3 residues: CAGNPGGIPYEQYF. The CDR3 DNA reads TGTGCCGGGAACCCGGGGGGGATTCCCTACGAGCAGTACTTC.

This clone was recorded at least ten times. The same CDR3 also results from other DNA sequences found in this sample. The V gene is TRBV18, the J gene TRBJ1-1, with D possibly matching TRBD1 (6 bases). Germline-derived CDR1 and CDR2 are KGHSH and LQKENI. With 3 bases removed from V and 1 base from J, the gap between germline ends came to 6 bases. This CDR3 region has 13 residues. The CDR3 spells CASSPGQNTEAFF. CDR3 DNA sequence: TGTGCCAGCTCACCGGGACAGAACACTGAAGCTTTCTTT.

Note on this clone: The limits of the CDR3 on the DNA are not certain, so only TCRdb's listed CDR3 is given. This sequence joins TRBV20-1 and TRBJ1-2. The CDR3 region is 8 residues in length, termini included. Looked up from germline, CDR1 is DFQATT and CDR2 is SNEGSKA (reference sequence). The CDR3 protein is CSVGGGTF.

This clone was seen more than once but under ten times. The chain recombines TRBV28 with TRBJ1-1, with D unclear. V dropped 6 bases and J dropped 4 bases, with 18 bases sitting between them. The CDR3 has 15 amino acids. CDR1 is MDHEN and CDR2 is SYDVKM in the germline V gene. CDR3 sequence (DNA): TGTGCCAGCAGCCCTTCCGATCGGGATGGCACTGAAGCTTTCTTT. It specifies CASSPSDRDGTEAFF.

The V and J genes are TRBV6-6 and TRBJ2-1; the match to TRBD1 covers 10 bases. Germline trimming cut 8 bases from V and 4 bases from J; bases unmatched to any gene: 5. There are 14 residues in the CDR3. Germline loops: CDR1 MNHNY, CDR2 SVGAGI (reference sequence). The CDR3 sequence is CASFPGQGYNEQFF. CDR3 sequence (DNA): TGTGCCAGCTTCCCGGGACAGGGGTACAATGAGCAGTTCTTC.

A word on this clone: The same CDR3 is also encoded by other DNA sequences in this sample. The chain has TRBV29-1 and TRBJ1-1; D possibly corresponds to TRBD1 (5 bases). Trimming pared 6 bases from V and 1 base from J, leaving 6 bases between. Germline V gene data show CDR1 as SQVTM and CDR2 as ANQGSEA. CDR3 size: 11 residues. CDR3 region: CSVRENTEAFF. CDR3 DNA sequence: TGCAGCGTCAGGGAGAACACTGAAGCTTTCTTT.

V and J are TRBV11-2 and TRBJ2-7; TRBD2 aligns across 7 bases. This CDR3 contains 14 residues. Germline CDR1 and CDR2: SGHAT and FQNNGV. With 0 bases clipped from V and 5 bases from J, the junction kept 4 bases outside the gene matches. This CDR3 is CASSLDYTSDEQYF. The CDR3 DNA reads TGTGCCAGCAGCTTAGATTATACTAGCGACGAGCAGTACTTC.

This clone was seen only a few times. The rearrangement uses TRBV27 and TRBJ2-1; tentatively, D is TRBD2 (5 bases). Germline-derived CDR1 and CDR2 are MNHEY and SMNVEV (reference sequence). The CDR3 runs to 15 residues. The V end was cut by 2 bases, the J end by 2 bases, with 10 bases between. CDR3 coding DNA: TGTGCCAGCAGTTTACCCGGGAACGCCTACAATGAGCAGTTCTTC. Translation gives CASSLPGNAYNEQFF.

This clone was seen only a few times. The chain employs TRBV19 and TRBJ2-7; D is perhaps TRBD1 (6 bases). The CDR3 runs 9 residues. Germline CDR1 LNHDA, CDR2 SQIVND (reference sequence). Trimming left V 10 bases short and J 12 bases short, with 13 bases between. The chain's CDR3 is CATRTALYV. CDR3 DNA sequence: TGTGCCACCCGGACAGCCTTGTACGTC.

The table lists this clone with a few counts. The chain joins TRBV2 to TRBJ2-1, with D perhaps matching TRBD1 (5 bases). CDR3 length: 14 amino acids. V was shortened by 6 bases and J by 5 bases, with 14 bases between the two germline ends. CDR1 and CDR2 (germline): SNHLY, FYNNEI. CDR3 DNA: TGTGCCAGCAGGCAGGGCTTAGTCAACAATGAGCAGTTCTTC. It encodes CASRQGLVNNEQFF.

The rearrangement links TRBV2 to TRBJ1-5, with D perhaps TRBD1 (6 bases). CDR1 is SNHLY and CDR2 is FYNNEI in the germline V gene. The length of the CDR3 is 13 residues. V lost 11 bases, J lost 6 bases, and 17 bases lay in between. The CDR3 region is CAVQGRRGQPQHF. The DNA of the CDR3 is TGTGCCGTCCAGGGGCGACGAGGTCAGCCCCAGCATTTT.

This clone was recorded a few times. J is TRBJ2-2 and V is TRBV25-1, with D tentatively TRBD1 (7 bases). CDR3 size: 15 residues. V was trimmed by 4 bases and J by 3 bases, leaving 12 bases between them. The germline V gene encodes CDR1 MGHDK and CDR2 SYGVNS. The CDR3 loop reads CASSGGTEYTGELFF. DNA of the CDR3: TGTGCCAGCAGTGGCGGGACAGAATACACCGGGGAGCTGTTTTTT.